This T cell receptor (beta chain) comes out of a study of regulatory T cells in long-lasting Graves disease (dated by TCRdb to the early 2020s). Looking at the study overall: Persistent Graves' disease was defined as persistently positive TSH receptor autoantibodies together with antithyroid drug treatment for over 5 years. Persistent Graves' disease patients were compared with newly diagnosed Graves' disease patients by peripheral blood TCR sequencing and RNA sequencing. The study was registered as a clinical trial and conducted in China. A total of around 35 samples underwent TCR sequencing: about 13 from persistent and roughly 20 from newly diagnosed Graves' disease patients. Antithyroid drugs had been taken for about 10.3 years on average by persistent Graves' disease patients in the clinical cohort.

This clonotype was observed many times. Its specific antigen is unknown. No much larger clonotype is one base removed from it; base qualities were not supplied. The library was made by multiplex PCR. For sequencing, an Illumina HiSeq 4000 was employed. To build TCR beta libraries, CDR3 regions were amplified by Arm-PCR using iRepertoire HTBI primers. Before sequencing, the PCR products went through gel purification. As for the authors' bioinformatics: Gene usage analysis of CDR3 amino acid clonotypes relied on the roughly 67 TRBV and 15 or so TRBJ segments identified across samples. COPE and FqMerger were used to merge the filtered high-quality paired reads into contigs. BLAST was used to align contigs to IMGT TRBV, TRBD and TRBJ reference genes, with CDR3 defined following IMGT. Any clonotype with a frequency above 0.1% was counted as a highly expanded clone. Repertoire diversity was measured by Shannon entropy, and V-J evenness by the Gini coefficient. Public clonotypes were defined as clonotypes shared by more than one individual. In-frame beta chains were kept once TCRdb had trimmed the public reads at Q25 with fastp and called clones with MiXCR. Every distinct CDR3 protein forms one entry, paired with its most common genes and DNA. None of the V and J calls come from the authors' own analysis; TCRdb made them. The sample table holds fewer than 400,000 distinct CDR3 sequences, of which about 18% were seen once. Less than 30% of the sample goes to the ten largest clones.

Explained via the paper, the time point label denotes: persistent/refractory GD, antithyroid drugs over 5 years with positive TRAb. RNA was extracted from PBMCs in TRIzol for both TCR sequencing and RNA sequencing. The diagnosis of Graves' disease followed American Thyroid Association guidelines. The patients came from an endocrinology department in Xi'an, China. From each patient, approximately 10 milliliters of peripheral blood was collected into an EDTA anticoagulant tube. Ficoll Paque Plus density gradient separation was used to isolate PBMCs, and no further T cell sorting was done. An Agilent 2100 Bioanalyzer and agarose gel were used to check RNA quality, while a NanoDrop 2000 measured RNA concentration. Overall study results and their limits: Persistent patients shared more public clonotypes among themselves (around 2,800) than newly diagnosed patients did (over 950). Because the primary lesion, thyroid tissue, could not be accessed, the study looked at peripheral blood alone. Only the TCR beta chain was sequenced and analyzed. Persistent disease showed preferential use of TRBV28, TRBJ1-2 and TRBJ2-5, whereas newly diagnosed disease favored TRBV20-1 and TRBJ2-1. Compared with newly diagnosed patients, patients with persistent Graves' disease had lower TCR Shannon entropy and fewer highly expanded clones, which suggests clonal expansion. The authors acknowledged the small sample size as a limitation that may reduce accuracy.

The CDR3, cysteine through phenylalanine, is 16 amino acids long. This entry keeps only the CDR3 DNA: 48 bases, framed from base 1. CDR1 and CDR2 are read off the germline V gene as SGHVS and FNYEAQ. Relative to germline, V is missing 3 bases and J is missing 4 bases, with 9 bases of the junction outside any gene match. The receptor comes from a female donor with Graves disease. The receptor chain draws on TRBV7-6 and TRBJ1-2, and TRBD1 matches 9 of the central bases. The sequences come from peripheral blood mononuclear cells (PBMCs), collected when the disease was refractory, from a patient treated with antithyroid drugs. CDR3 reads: CASSLRPGQGPYGYTF. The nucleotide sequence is TGTGCCAGCAGCTTGAGACCGGGACAGGGTCCCTATGGCTACACCTTC.